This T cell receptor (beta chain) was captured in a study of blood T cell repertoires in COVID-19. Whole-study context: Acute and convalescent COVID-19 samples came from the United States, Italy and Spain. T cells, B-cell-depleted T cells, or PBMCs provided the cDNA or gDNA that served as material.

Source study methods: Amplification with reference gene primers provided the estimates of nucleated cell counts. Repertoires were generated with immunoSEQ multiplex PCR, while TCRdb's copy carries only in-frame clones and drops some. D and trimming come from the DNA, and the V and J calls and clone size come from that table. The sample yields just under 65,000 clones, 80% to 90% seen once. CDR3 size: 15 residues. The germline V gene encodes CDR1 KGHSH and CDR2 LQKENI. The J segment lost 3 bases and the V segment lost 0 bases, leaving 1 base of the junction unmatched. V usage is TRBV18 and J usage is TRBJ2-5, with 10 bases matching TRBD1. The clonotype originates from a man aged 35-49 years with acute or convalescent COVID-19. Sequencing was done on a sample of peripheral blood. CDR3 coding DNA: TGTGCCAGCTCACCACCGGGACAGGGGAAAGAGACCCAGTACTTC. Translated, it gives CASSPPGQGKETQYF.